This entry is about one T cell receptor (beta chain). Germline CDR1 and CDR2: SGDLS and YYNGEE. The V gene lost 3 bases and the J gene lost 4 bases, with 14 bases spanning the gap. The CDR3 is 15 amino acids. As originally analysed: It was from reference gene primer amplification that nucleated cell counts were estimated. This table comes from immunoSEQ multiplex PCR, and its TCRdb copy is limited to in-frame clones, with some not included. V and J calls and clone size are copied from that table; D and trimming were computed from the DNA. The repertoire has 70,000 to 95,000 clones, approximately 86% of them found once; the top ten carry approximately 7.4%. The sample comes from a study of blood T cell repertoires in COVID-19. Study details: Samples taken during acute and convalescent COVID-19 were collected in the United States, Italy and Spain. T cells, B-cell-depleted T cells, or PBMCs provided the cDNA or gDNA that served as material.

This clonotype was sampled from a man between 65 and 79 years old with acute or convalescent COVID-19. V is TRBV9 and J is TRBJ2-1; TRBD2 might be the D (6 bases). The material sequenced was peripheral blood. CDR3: CASSAGSGYYNEQFF. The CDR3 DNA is TGTGCCAGCAGCGCCGGGAGCGGGTATTACAATGAGCAGTTCTTC.